What follows are 20 T cell receptor beta chains derived from one specimen sequenced in a study of blood T cell repertoires in COVID-19. The repertoire was sequenced with immunoSEQ multiplex PCR; TCRdb's copy has only in-frame clones and lacks some. The table has 50,000 to 65,000 clones, around 86% seen once; the top ten hold approximately 14%. Specimen: peripheral blood. The receptors were sampled from a human donor in a cohort sampled during active COVID-19.

The rearrangement links TRBV28 to TRBJ1-5; a possible D gene is TRBD1 (5 bases). The germline gives CDR1 MDHEN, CDR2 SYDVKM. V shed 6 bases and J shed 6 bases, with 15 bases lying between them. This CDR3 region has 14 residues. CDR3 bases: TGTGCCAGCAGGAGACAAGGGGCCGGTCAGCCCCAGCATTTT. It is translated as CASRRQGAGQPQHF. Full variable domain (missing parts from reference TRBV28 and TRBJ1-5): DVKVTQSSRYLVKRTGEKVFLECVQDMDHENMFWYRQDPGLGLRLIYFSYDVKMKEKGDIPEGYSVSREKKERFSLILESASTNQTSMYLCASRRQGAGQPQHFGDGTRLSIL.

The chain combines TRBV19 with TRBJ2-6; TRBD2 might be the D (6 bases). CDR1 is LNHDA and CDR2 is SQIVND in the germline V gene (reference sequence). With 8 bases removed from V and 3 bases from J, the gap between germline ends came to 14 bases. CDR3 length equals 15 residues. The CDR3 region is CASLTGGSGANVLTF. CDR3 coding DNA: TGTGCCAGTTTAACCGGGGGAAGTGGGGCCAACGTCCTGACTTTC.

In this sample, this clone turned up a few times. The rearrangement uses TRBV5-4 and TRBJ1-1; no reliable D call. Trimming pared 4 bases from V and 11 bases from J, leaving 27 bases between. The CDR3 length is 16 residues. Per the germline V gene, CDR1 is SGHNT and CDR2 is YYREEE (reference sequence). CDR3: CASSPDSRQIQGWAFF. As DNA, the CDR3 is TGTGCCAGCAGCCCGGACTCCCGGCAAATTCAAGGCTGGGCTTTCTTT.

The gene calls are TRBV19 and TRBJ2-7; TRBD2 matches at 8 bases. The CDR3 runs to 14 residues. In germline, CDR1 is LNHDA, CDR2 SQIVND (reference sequence). V lost 5 bases and J lost 3; bases outside the gene matches: 6. The CDR3 protein is CASSGSGRGYEQYF. As DNA, the CDR3 is TGTGCCAGTAGTGGCAGCGGGAGAGGCTACGAGCAGTACTTC.

The rearrangement uses TRBV19 and TRBJ2-6; 11 bases align to TRBD1. The CDR3 is made up of 18 amino acids. V shed 6 bases and J 0 bases; nucleotides not matched to a gene: 7. Per germline, CDR1 LNHDA and CDR2 SQIVND (reference sequence). CDR3 bases: TGTGCCAGTAGGGTCACCGGGACAGGGGGCTCTGGGGCCAACGTCCTGACTTTC. This codes for CASRVTGTGGSGANVLTF. The full variable domain, rest sourced from reference TRBV19 and TRBJ2-6, is DGGITQSPKYLFRKEGQNVTLSCEQNLNHDAMYWYRQDPGQGLRLIYYSQIVNDFQKGDIAEGYSVSREKKESFPLTVTSAQKNPTAFYLCASRVTGTGGSGANVLTFGAGSRLTVL.

The rearrangement uses TRBV5-1 and TRBJ2-7, with 7 bases fitting TRBD1. Per the germline V gene, CDR1 is SGHRS and CDR2 is YFSETQ. This CDR3 is 15 amino acids long. Germline trimming cut 2 bases from V and 2 bases from J; bases unmatched to any gene: 7. The CDR3 protein is CASSFSTGTTYEQYF. The CDR3, as DNA: TGCGCCAGCAGCTTCTCGACAGGGACAACCTACGAGCAGTACTTC.

The chain has TRBV4-1 and TRBJ2-5; D is possibly TRBD2 (5 bases). The CDR3 totals 14 residues. Germline CDR1 and CDR2: MGHRA and YSYEKL. V lost 3 bases and J lost 3, with 11 bases in between. The CDR3, as DNA: TGCGCCAGCAGCCAGCCAAGGGAGAAAGAGACCCAGTACTTC. Its protein is CASSQPREKETQYF.

The chain couples TRBV7-2 to TRBJ1-1; D gene ambiguous. CDR1 is SGHTA, CDR2 FQGNSA, per germline. This CDR3 contains 15 residues. The ends were cut back, 5 bases at V and 1 base at J, with 14 bases in the middle. The CDR3 sequence is CASSPDPGRNTEAFF. The CDR3 coding sequence is TGTGCCAGCAGCCCTGACCCCGGGAGGAACACTGAAGCTTTCTTT.

CDR3 sequence: CASTHGQGGEKLFF. The DNA of the CDR3 is TGTGCCAGCACCCACGGGCAGGGTGGTGAAAAACTGTTTTTT. This chain connects TRBV25-1 to TRBJ1-4, with a tentative D call TRBD1 (5 bases). With 7 bases removed from V and 7 bases from J, the gap between germline ends came to 16 bases. The germline CDR1 and CDR2 sequences are MGHDK and SYGVNS. CDR3 length equals 14 residues. The full variable domain, completed using reference TRBV25-1 and TRBJ1-4, is EADIYQTPRYLVIGTGKKITLECSQTMGHDKMYWYQQDPGMELHLIHYSYGVNSTEKGDLSSESTVSRIRTEHFPLTLESARPSHTSQYLCASTHGQGGEKLFFGSGTQLSVL.

The gene calls are TRBV9 and TRBJ2-2; the match to TRBD1 covers 8 bases. The CDR3 spans 16 residues. Germline CDR1 reads SGDLS; CDR2 reads YYNGEE. V shed 1 base and J 6 bases; nucleotides not matched to a gene: 8. The CDR3 here is CASSVRRQGASGELFF. DNA of the CDR3: TGTGCCAGCAGCGTACGCCGCCAGGGGGCTTCCGGGGAGCTGTTTTTT.

The V call is TRBV27, the J call TRBJ1-5; TRBD1 is a possible D gene (6 bases). V was pared by 3 bases and J by 2 bases, with 14 bases between. The V gene's germline CDR1 is MNHEY and CDR2 SMNVEV (reference sequence). The CDR3 covers 16 residues. CDR3 bases: TGTGCCAGCAGTTTGGGGGGGGGCATTGGCAATCAGCCCCAGCATTTT. It is translated as CASSLGGGIGNQPQHF.

CDR3 sequence reads: CSAIQSTNEKLFF. The CDR3 bases are TGCAGCGCTATACAGTCAACTAATGAAAAACTGTTTTTT. The chain links TRBV29-1 to TRBJ1-4; no reliable D call. CDR1 and CDR2 (germline): SQVTM, ANQGSEA. V was shortened by 7 bases and J by 0 bases, with 9 bases between the two germline ends. The CDR3 is 13 residues long. Variable domain in full (rest from reference TRBV29-1 and TRBJ1-4): SAVISQKPSRDICQRGTSLTIQCQVDSQVTMMFWYRQQPGQSLTLIATANQGSEATYESGFVIDKFPISRPNLTFSTLTVSNMSPEDSSIYLCSAIQSTNEKLFFGSGTQLSVL.

The chain combines TRBV5-1 with TRBJ1-2; D remains unclear. This CDR3 comprises 17 residues. With 4 bases removed from V and 0 bases from J, the gap between germline ends came to 19 bases. Germline-derived CDR1 and CDR2 are SGHRS and YFSETQ. The CDR3: CASSVSEAGRANYGYTF. The DNA of the CDR3 is TGCGCCAGCAGCGTCTCTGAGGCTGGGCGGGCTAACTATGGCTACACCTTC.

The chain recombines TRBV7-9 with TRBJ1-1; possibly TRBD1 for D (6 bases). Deletions cut 4 bases from V and 3 bases from J, with 15 bases between. The CDR3 is made up of 15 amino acids. CDR1 SEHNR and CDR2 FQNEAQ come from the germline V gene (reference sequence). DNA of the CDR3: TGTGCCAGCAGCTCATCAGCGGGGGCGGACACTGAAGCTTTCTTT. Protein product: CASSSSAGADTEAFF. Together with reference TRBV7-9 and TRBJ1-1, the CDR3 gives the full variable domain: DTGVSQNPRHKITKRGQNVTFRCDPISEHNRLYWYRQTLGQGPEFLTYFQNEAQLEKSRLLSDRFSAERPKGSFSTLEIQRTEQGDSAMYLCASSSSAGADTEAFFGQGTRLTVV.

The rearrangement joins TRBV5-1 to TRBJ1-6; tentatively, D is TRBD1 (5 bases). Per germline, CDR1 SGHRS and CDR2 YFSETQ. V shed 4 bases and J shed 3 bases, with 11 bases lying between them. The CDR3 consists of 15 residues. CDR3 sequence (DNA): TGCGCCAGCAGCGCCAACAGGATCTATAATTCACCCCTCCACTTT. Its protein product is CASSANRIYNSPLHF.

This clone is a singleton in its sample. V and J are TRBV14 and TRBJ2-2; 7 bases are shared with TRBD2. The J segment lost 1 base and the V segment lost 4 bases, leaving 3 bases of the junction unmatched. The CDR3 is 15 residues long. Germline CDR1 SGHDN, CDR2 FVKESK. The CDR3 loop is CASSRREGNTGELFF. The CDR3 coding sequence is TGTGCCAGCAGCCGGAGGGAGGGGAACACCGGGGAGCTGTTTTTT.

This sequence joins TRBV4-2 and TRBJ2-1; possibly TRBD2 for D (5 bases). Trimming removed 2 bases from V and 4 bases from J, with 12 bases in between. CDR3 size: 15 residues. Germline-derived CDR1 and CDR2 are LGHNA and YNFKEQ. The CDR3 loop reads CASSQLEEYYNEQFF. CDR3 bases: TGTGCCAGCAGCCAATTGGAGGAGTATTACAATGAGCAGTTCTTC.

The rearrangement joins TRBV19 to TRBJ1-5, with unresolved D. The germline CDR1 and CDR2 sequences are LNHDA and SQIVND (reference sequence). Trimming pared 3 bases from V and 2 bases from J, leaving 8 bases between. The CDR3 totals 14 residues. The CDR3 reads CASSMRNRNQPQHF. The CDR3 region has the DNA TGTGCCAGTAGTATGCGAAATCGCAATCAGCCCCAGCATTTT. The full variable domain, completed using reference TRBV19 and TRBJ1-5, is DGGITQSPKYLFRKEGQNVTLSCEQNLNHDAMYWYRQDPGQGLRLIYYSQIVNDFQKGDIAEGYSVSREKKESFPLTVTSAQKNPTAFYLCASSMRNRNQPQHFGDGTRLSIL.

The rearrangement uses TRBV18 and TRBJ1-1; D remains ambiguous. Trimming removed 4 bases from V and 5 bases from J, with 11 bases in between. Germline assignment: CDR1 KGHSH and CDR2 LQKENI. The CDR3 extends over 13 amino acids. The CDR3 DNA reads as TGTGCCAGCTCACAGGGAGAACGGACTGAAGCTTTCTTT. Translation: CASSQGERTEAFF.

The chain uses TRBV6-5 and TRBJ1-1; D is perhaps TRBD1 (5 bases). The V and J ends lost 6 bases and 0 bases respectively, with 14 bases between them. CDR3 size: 15 residues. CDR1 and CDR2 from the germline V gene are MNHEY and SVGAGI. This CDR3 is CASRSHGHLNTEAFF. CDR3 coding DNA: TGTGCCAGCAGATCACATGGACACCTGAACACTGAAGCTTTCTTT.